Listed here are 23 T cell receptor beta chains from one sample, sequenced in a study of tumor-infiltrating lymphocytes in primary liver carcinoma. Constant-region priming of approximately 0.55 ug total RNA yielded TCR beta cDNA. Each TCR beta library was derived from three nested multiplex PCR rounds that employed slightly modified ARM-PCR. TRBV1-TRBV30 forward primers and a C-beta reverse primer were used in the first two PCR rounds, which each ran for approximately 11 cycles. TCRdb re-called the multiplex PCR reads through MiXCR, storing one row per CDR3 protein. Here the sample spans fewer than 400,000 distinct CDR3 sequences, approximately 54% being singletons. The researchers obtained blood RNA from unsorted whole blood and also extracted germline DNA. The specimen sequenced was peripheral blood. The receptors come from a woman aged 25 to 39 with primary liver carcinoma and hepatitis B virus infection.

In this sample, this clonotype turned up many times. V gene TRBV6-5 combines with J gene TRBJ2-1, with 8 bases fitting TRBD1. This CDR3 is built from 16 residues. CDR1 and CDR2 (germline): MNHEY, SVGAGI. The ends lost 7 bases at V and 3 bases at J; junction bases unmatched: 11. CDR3 sequence (DNA): TGTGCCAGCAAATCCCGCGGGACAGGTGGCTACAATGAGCAGTTCTTC. Translation gives CASKSRGTGGYNEQFF.

This clonotype was detected many times. V and J are TRBV6-5 and TRBJ2-3; 9 bases agree with TRBD2. The trim removed 6 bases at V and 1 base at J, leaving 2 bases unmatched. This CDR3 comprises 14 residues. CDR1 is MNHEY and CDR2 is SVGAGI in the germline V gene. CDR3 sequence reads: CASSRLAGTDTQYF. The CDR3 nucleotides are TGTGCCAGCAGCAGACTAGCGGGCACAGATACGCAGTATTTT.

Note on this clonotype: This may arise from a read error, as a much more abundant clone is one base away. The V call is TRBV5-4, the J call TRBJ2-6; possible D gene TRBD1, 5 bases. Germline V CDR1 and CDR2: SGHNT, YYREEE (reference sequence). The CDR3 runs to 14 residues. In DNA, the CDR3 is TGTGCCAGCAGCTTTTGGTCTGGGGCCAACATCCTGACTTTC. This codes for CASSFWSGANILTF.

This clonotype came up many times. The chain carries TRBV11-2 and TRBJ2-5; a possible D gene is TRBD2 (5 bases). Per the germline V gene, CDR1 is SGHAT and CDR2 is FQNNGV. The CDR3 covers 13 residues. The ends were cut back, 5 bases at V and 2 bases at J, with 9 bases in the middle. The CDR3 sequence: CASSLREQETQYF. As DNA, the CDR3 is TGTGCCAGCAGCCTTAGGGAGCAAGAGACCCAGTACTTC.

This clonotype was seen a handful of times. The V gene is TRBV10-3, the J gene TRBJ1-1; the D gene is possibly TRBD1 (5 bases). The germline CDR1 and CDR2 sequences are ENHRY and SYGVKD. The germline V and J ends were trimmed by 9 bases and 5 bases, with 16 bases remaining between them. This CDR3 spans 13 amino acids. The CDR3 protein is CAITREPQTEAFF. Written as DNA, the CDR3 is TGTGCCATAACCAGGGAGCCTCAAACTGAAGCTTTCTTT.

There are many counts of this clonotype. This rearrangement joins TRBV6-2 or TRBV6-3 to TRBJ2-3; TRBD2 might be the D (5 bases). The CDR3 is 14 amino acids. V dropped 7 bases and J dropped 1 base, with 12 bases sitting between them. Germline assignment: CDR1 MNHEY and CDR2 SVGEGT. In DNA, the CDR3 is TGTGCCAGCAACGTCCAGGAGGGCACAGATACGCAGTATTTT. As protein: CASNVQEGTDTQYF.

The chain recombines TRBV12-3 or TRBV12-4 with TRBJ2-3; D possibly matches TRBD1 or TRBD2 (5 bases each). Trimming left V 8 bases short and J 2 bases short, with 20 bases between. The CDR3 contains 16 residues. In DNA form, the CDR3 reads TGTGCCAGCTCACCCCGGGGCGGATCGGCCACAGATACGCAGTATTTT. Residues: CASSPRGGSATDTQYF.

This sequence joins TRBV12-5 and TRBJ2-7; no clear D. The CDR3 extends over 13 amino acids. V was trimmed by 7 bases and J by 4 bases, leaving 14 bases between them. From germline, CDR1 is LGHNT and CDR2 FRNRAP. This chain's CDR3 is CASALGPRYEQYF. In nucleotides, the CDR3 is TGTGCTAGTGCTCTTGGCCCGAGGTACGAGCAGTACTTC.

The chain links TRBV6-1 to TRBJ2-1; TRBD1 matches at 12 bases. Germline values: CDR1 MNHNS, CDR2 SASEGT. The CDR3 totals 19 residues. Trimming took 5 bases from V and 0 from J; bases not matched to a gene: 11. Here the CDR3 DNA reads TGTGCCAGCAGTCGGGACAGGGGGCCGAGCGGGAACTCCTACAATGAGCAGTTCTTC. Translating it yields CASSRDRGPSGNSYNEQFF.

As concerns this clonotype: A much larger clone sits a single nucleotide away, making a read error possible. The chain is built from TRBV29-1 and TRBJ2-1, with 9 bases identical to TRBD2. The ends lost 6 bases at V and 8 bases at J; junction bases unmatched: 14. The CDR3 spans 15 residues. The germline CDR1 and CDR2 sequences are SQVTM and ANQGSEA. This CDR3 is CSVTPGASGMDEQFF. The DNA for the CDR3 is TGCAGCGTAACGCCCGGGGCTAGCGGGATGGATGAGCAGTTCTTC.

V and J are TRBV6-5 and TRBJ1-1; no clear D gene. Deletions cut 4 bases from V and 8 bases from J, with 14 bases between. Per the germline V gene, CDR1 is MNHEY and CDR2 is SVGAGI. The length of the CDR3 is 13 residues. The CDR3 loop reads CASSSPGLGEAFF. CDR3 in DNA: TGTGCCAGCAGTTCCCCCGGGCTCGGAGAAGCTTTCTTT.

This clonotype was counted once. A much bigger clone sits one base away, suggesting this may be a read error. V usage is TRBV5-1 and J usage is TRBJ2-7; no definite D call. CDR1 SGHRS and CDR2 YFSETQ come from the germline V gene. The CDR3 has 14 residues. Trimming cost V 4 bases and J 2 bases, with 13 bases left between them. CDR3 bases: TGCGCCAGCAGCGAGCCGTCCGAGGCCTACGAGCAGTACTTC. Translation gives CASSEPSEAYEQYF.

This clonotype was seen more than once but under ten times. A much larger clone lies one base from this, so it may be a read error. The gene calls are TRBV11-2 and TRBJ2-1; 8 bases are a match to TRBD2. CDR1 SGHAT and CDR2 FQNNGV come from the germline V gene. The trim removed 2 bases at V and 8 bases at J, leaving 8 bases unmatched. This CDR3 is 15 amino acids long. DNA for the CDR3: TGTGCCAGCAGCTTATACGCGGGAGGAAAGGATGAGCAGTTCTTC. It encodes CASSLYAGGKDEQFF.

This rearrangement joins TRBV6-5 to TRBJ2-3; unclear D gene. Trimming removed 0 bases from V and 0 bases from J, with 10 bases in between. CDR1 and CDR2 from the germline V gene are MNHEY and SVGAGI. The CDR3 is 16 residues long. CDR3 residues: CASSYSTVSSTDTQYF. For the CDR3, the DNA is TGTGCCAGCAGTTACTCGACCGTTTCAAGCACAGATACGCAGTATTTT.

This clonotype was counted only a few times. The CDR3 sequence is CASSPARTSTGELFF. The CDR3 DNA follows: TGTGCCAGCAGCCCCGCCCGGACTTCAACCGGGGAGCTGTTTTTT. The chain combines TRBV6-6 with TRBJ2-2; a weak D match, TRBD2 (5 bases). This CDR3 has 15 amino acids. V was clipped by 6 bases and J by 5 bases, with 16 bases between them. Germline assignment: CDR1 MNHNY and CDR2 SVGAGI (reference sequence).

This chain uses TRBV4-2 with TRBJ1-3, with no clear D. V was clipped by 1 base and J by 0 bases, with 16 bases between them. CDR1 is LGHNA and CDR2 is YNFKEQ in the germline V gene. CDR3 size: 18 residues. The CDR3 DNA reads TGTGCCAGCAGCCAAGTTACGGGGTTATCCCTCTCTGGAAACACCATATATTTT. Amino acid sequence: CASSQVTGLSLSGNTIYF.

This clonotype was picked up one time. Compared with germline, one end of the junction differs, possibly owing to a read error. The J gene is TRBJ2-6, the V gene TRBV6-6, with TRBD1 matching 10 bases. There are 17 residues in the CDR3. CDR1 and CDR2 from the germline V gene are MNHNY and SVGAGI (reference sequence). The CDR3 loop reads CASSTGTGVSGANILTF. The CDR3 DNA follows: TGTGCCAGCAGTACCGGGACAGGGGTTTCTGGGGCCAACATCCTGACTTTC.

About this clonotype: At one boundary the junction diverges from the germline segment, which might be a read error. The rearrangement uses TRBV11-2 and TRBJ1-6, with D possibly matching TRBD1 (5 bases). The germline CDR1 and CDR2 sequences are SGHAT and FQNNGV. This CDR3 region has 15 residues. CDR3 loop: CASSLELGPSSALHF. CDR3 bases: TGTGCCAGCAGCTTAGAACTGGGACCGAGTTCAGCCCTCCACTTT.

This clonotype was counted once. This may come from a read error, since a much larger clone is one base off. V gene TRBV29-1 combines with J gene TRBJ1-5, with TRBD1 as a possible D gene (5 bases). Germline V gene data show CDR1 as SQVTM and CDR2 as ANQGSEA. The CDR3 has 13 amino acids. DNA for the CDR3: TGCAGCGTTGGGGACGTTAACAATCAGTCCCAGCATTTT. Translated, it gives CSVGDVNNQSQHF. Drawing the rest from reference TRBV29-1 and TRBJ1-5, the complete variable domain is SAVISQKPSRDICQRGTSLTIQCQVDSQVTMMFWYRQQPGQSLTLIATANQGSEATYESGFVIDKFPISRPNLTFSTLTVSNMSPEDSSIYLCSVGDVNNQSQHFGDGTRLSIL.

A note on this clonotype: It is likely a read error, because the conserved phenylalanine at the end of the CDR3 is missing. Because the CDR3's place on the DNA is in doubt, the DNA is left out and the CDR3 is given as listed by TCRdb. The V gene is TRBV11-2, the J gene TRBJ2-6; TRBD1 is taken as the D call from the table, unchecked against the DNA. CDR1 is SGHAT and CDR2 is FQNNGV in the germline V gene. 20 amino acids form the CDR3, both terminal residues included. The CDR3 protein is CASSFPQDRPPSSGANVLIS.

About this clonotype itself: The junction does not match germline at one end; this may be a read error. The chain employs TRBV28 and TRBJ2-5; possibly TRBD2 for D (5 bases). This CDR3 has 14 amino acids. The germline V gene encodes CDR1 MDHEN and CDR2 SYDVKM. CDR3 bases: TGTGTCAGCAGTTTAGGGCCGGGGCAAGAGACCCAGTACTTC. Translating gives CVSSLGPGQETQYF.

This clonotype has more than one count but fewer than ten. The V and J genes are TRBV29-1 and TRBJ1-2; TRBD1 agrees at 10 bases. Trimming cost V 7 bases and J 2 bases; bases outside gene matches: 4. The CDR3 contains 13 residues. The germline V gene encodes CDR1 SQVTM and CDR2 ANQGSEA. This CDR3 is CSGWDRGNYGYTF. The CDR3, as DNA: TGCAGCGGATGGGACAGGGGAAACTATGGCTACACCTTC.

V usage is TRBV5-4 and J usage is TRBJ2-3; perhaps TRBD1 as D (5 bases). The CDR3 has 14 amino acids. The ends were cut back, 0 bases at V and 0 bases at J, with 5 bases in the middle. CDR1 SGHNT and CDR2 YYREEE come from the germline V gene (reference sequence). The CDR3 region is CASSLGQSTDTQYF. CDR3 nucleotide sequence: TGTGCCAGCAGCTTGGGACAGAGCACAGATACGCAGTATTTT.